These 19 T cell receptor beta chains were all obtained from the same sample, sequenced in a study of T-cell reconstitution after alpha-beta-depleted transplantation in children. This sample's TCRbeta library carried unique molecular identifier barcodes. TCRdb used MiXCR to reprocess the PCR reads, holding one entry per CDR3 protein. The data show about 270,000 distinct CDR3 sequences, about 10% seen once. The sequencing used PBMCs from the stem cell graft donor, collected from the stem cell graft. These receptors were obtained from a human donor who donated a stem cell graft to a child with SCID.

This clonotype has only a few counts. This chain uses TRBV11-2 with TRBJ1-1; no firm D call. Between the trimmed V and J ends, which lost 4 bases and 0 bases, there was a span of 9 bases. The CDR3 contains 14 residues. Germline V gene lookup returns CDR1 SGHAT and CDR2 FQNNGV. The chain's CDR3 is CASSSPAVNTEAFF. DNA of the CDR3: TGTGCCAGCAGCTCGCCGGCGGTGAACACTGAAGCTTTCTTT.

This chain joins TRBV7-8 and TRBJ2-2; D gene unclear. The CDR3 has 13 amino acids. The germline gives CDR1 SGHVS, CDR2 FQNEAQ. V was clipped by 6 bases and J by 6 bases, with 11 bases between them. The chain's CDR3 is CASSSRISGELFF. CDR3 bases: TGTGCCAGCAGTTCTAGAATCTCCGGGGAGCTGTTTTTT.

V gene TRBV12-3 or TRBV12-4 combines with J gene TRBJ1-5, with a possible D match to TRBD1 (5 bases). The CDR3 is 15 amino acids. Trimming removed 4 bases from V and 4 bases from J, with 14 bases in between. CDR3 sequence: CASSWDGFLNQPQHF. The CDR3 coding sequence is TGTGCCAGCAGTTGGGACGGGTTTCTTAATCAGCCCCAGCATTTT.

This clonotype was recorded at least ten times. The V call is TRBV5-1, the J call TRBJ2-1, with 11 bases lining up with TRBD2. V was pared by 4 bases and J by 6 bases, with 9 bases of the junction left unmatched. The length of the CDR3 is 16 residues. The germline gives CDR1 SGHRS, CDR2 YFSETQ. The CDR3 DNA reads TGCGCCAGCAGCACCTATAGCGGGGGGGCCCGCAATGAGCAGTTCTTC. The encoded protein is CASSTYSGGARNEQFF.

In this sample, this clonotype turned up a few times. The chain couples TRBV3-1 to TRBJ2-7, with D perhaps matching TRBD2 (5 bases). V lost 0 bases to trimming and J lost 3 bases, with 15 bases between them. The CDR3 covers 16 residues. The germline V gene encodes CDR1 LGHDT and CDR2 YNNKEL (reference sequence). The CDR3 bases are TGTGCCAGCAGCCAAGAGACGGGGAACTCGAACTACGAGCAGTACTTC. Amino acid sequence: CASSQETGNSNYEQYF.

This clonotype occurred a few times. The rearrangement uses TRBV12-3 or TRBV12-4 and TRBJ1-3; 7 bases line up with TRBD1. This CDR3 is 15 amino acids long. Trimming at V came to 7 bases and at J to 2 bases, leaving 8 bases not matched to a gene. The CDR3 DNA sequence: TGTGCCAGCACTTCGGACAGGCTCCCTGGAAACACCATATATTTT. As protein: CASTSDRLPGNTIYF.

The sample holds a few counts of this clonotype. The chain recombines TRBV5-1 with TRBJ1-2, with TRBD1 matching over 10 bases. The V segment lost 4 bases and the J segment 1 base; nucleotides outside the gene matches: 13. The CDR3 loop spans 18 amino acids. Germline CDR1 and CDR2: SGHRS and YFSETQ. CDR3 DNA sequence: TGCGCCAGCAGCCTCTATTCCGGGACAGGGGTCAATAACTATGGCTACACCTTC. Amino acids: CASSLYSGTGVNNYGYTF.

This clonotype has a handful of counts. J is TRBJ2-1 and V is TRBV9; tentatively, D is TRBD2 (7 bases). V was cut by 0 bases and J by 0 bases, with 13 bases left in between. Germline loops: CDR1 SGDLS, CDR2 YYNGEE. This CDR3 comprises 17 residues. In nucleotides, the CDR3 is TGTGCCAGCAGCGTAGGTGGGGGGGCGGCCTCCTACAATGAGCAGTTCTTC. Translation: CASSVGGGAASYNEQFF. Combining the CDR3 with reference TRBV9 and TRBJ2-1 gives the whole variable domain DSGVTQTPKHLITATGQRVTLRCSPRSGDLSVYWYQQSLDQGLQFLIQYYNGEERAKGNILERFSAQQFPDLHSELNLSSLELGDSALYFCASSVGGGAASYNEQFFGPGTRLTVL.

This clonotype appeared a few times. The V and J genes are TRBV25-1 and TRBJ1-1, with a possible D match to TRBD1 (5 bases). CDR1 is MGHDK and CDR2 is SYGVNS in the germline V gene. Trimming removed 3 bases from V and 1 base from J, with 12 bases in between. This CDR3 comprises 15 residues. The CDR3 DNA reads as TGTGCCAGCAGTGACCCGGGACGGGAGAACACTGAAGCTTTCTTT. Translated, it gives CASSDPGRENTEAFF.

There are a few counts of this clonotype. This chain uses TRBV11-1 with TRBJ1-1, with D perhaps TRBD1 (6 bases). In germline, CDR1 is SGHAT, CDR2 FQDESV (reference sequence). Trimming took 5 bases from V and 1 from J, leaving 11 bases between them. The CDR3 contains 14 residues. The CDR3 coding sequence is TGTGCCAGCAGCCCCCGGGACAAGAACACTGAAGCTTTCTTT. Its protein product is CASSPRDKNTEAFF.

Many counts were recorded for this clonotype. This chain links TRBV12-3 or TRBV12-4 with TRBJ2-7; no reliable D call. Deletions cut 6 bases from V and 6 bases from J, with 18 bases between. This CDR3 is built from 14 residues. CDR3 in amino acids: CASRHKSYWVEQYF. For the CDR3, the DNA is TGTGCCAGCAGACACAAATCCTACTGGGTCGAGCAGTACTTC.

This clonotype was found a few times. The rearrangement joins TRBV5-1 to TRBJ2-1; a weak D match, TRBD1 (6 bases). Germline CDR1 and CDR2: SGHRS and YFSETQ. This CDR3 is built from 15 residues. Between the trimmed V and J ends, which lost 3 bases and 5 bases, there was a span of 15 bases. CDR3 loop: CASSSLRTDHNEQFF. The CDR3 DNA sequence: TGCGCCAGCAGCTCCCTACGGACAGATCACAATGAGCAGTTCTTC. The whole variable domain, remainder taken from reference TRBV5-1 and TRBJ2-1, is KAGVTQTPRYLIKTRGQQVTLSCSPISGHRSVSWYQQTPGQGLQFLFEYFSETQRNKGNFPGRFSGRQFSNSRSEMNVSTLELGDSALYLCASSSLRTDHNEQFFGPGTRLTVL.

This clonotype came up a few times. The junction shows a germline mismatch at one end, possibly a read error. This chain links TRBV7-8 with TRBJ2-5, with TRBD2 matching 10 bases. CDR3 length equals 14 residues. The V gene's germline CDR1 is SGHVS and CDR2 FQNEAQ. CDR3: CASSLELAGETQYF. DNA for the CDR3: TGTGCCAGCAGCTTAGAGCTAGCGGGGGAGACTCAGTACTTC.

This clonotype was observed a few times. This rearrangement joins TRBV13 to TRBJ1-1; D remains ambiguous. This CDR3 comprises 14 residues. The V end lost 8 bases, the J end lost 4 bases, and 17 bases lay between the germline ends. The V gene's germline CDR1 is PRHDT and CDR2 FYEKMQ (reference sequence). For the CDR3, the DNA is TGTGCCAGCCGGGGTGAGGAGGCGTTCACTGAAGCTTTCTTT. Translated, it gives CASRGEEAFTEAFF.

In its sample, this clonotype was seen a few times. This rearrangement joins TRBV7-9 to TRBJ1-3; the D gene is possibly TRBD1 (5 bases). The germline V gene has CDR1 SEHNR and CDR2 FQNEAQ (reference sequence). Between the trimmed V and J ends, which lost 0 bases and 0 bases, there was a span of 12 bases. The length of the CDR3 is 17 residues. CDR3 sequence: CASSLAMGGLSGNTIYF. The CDR3 DNA is TGTGCCAGCAGCTTAGCGATGGGGGGACTCTCTGGAAACACCATATATTTT.

This clonotype was seen a handful of times. The chain has TRBV7-9 and TRBJ2-6; D gene uncertain. The CDR3 totals 16 residues. The V end lost 5 bases, the J end lost 0 bases, and 11 bases lay between the germline ends. Germline V gene lookup returns CDR1 SEHNR and CDR2 FQNEAQ (reference sequence). CDR3 amino acids: CASSLGSNSGANVLTF. For the CDR3, the DNA is TGTGCCAGCAGCCTGGGATCGAACTCTGGGGCCAACGTCCTGACTTTC.

The rearrangement uses TRBV2 and TRBJ2-7; D is possibly TRBD2 (6 bases). Germline V lookup: CDR1 SNHLY, CDR2 FYNNEI. CDR3 size: 12 residues. V was clipped by 8 bases and J by 3 bases, with 11 bases between them. The CDR3 nucleotides are TGTGCCAGCCTTTCGGGGGTCTACGAGCAGTACTTC. As protein: CASLSGVYEQYF. The complete variable domain, with remaining parts taken from reference TRBV2 and TRBJ2-7, reads EPEVTQTPSHQVTQMGQEVILRCVPISNHLYFYWYRQILGQKVEFLVSFYNNEISEKSEIFDDQFSVERPDGSNFTLKIRSTKLEDSAMYFCASLSGVYEQYFGPGTRLTVT.

This clonotype was seen just once. V and J are TRBV7-3 and TRBJ2-7, with D uncertain. With 2 bases removed from V and 1 base from J, the gap between germline ends came to 9 bases. This CDR3 has 14 residues. CDR1 is SGHTA, CDR2 FQGTGA, per germline. The DNA for the CDR3 is TGTGCCAGCAGCTTATCCTGGGGATCCTACGAGCAGTACTTC. It translates to CASSLSWGSYEQYF.

This clonotype was detected only a few times. The gene calls are TRBV4-1 and TRBJ2-2; 11 bases are a match to TRBD1. The germline V gene encodes CDR1 MGHRA and CDR2 YSYEKL. This CDR3 spans 17 amino acids. V shed 4 bases, J shed 6 bases, and the junction held 10 bases outside the gene matches. The chain's CDR3 is CASSRTGTGGIAGELFF. In DNA form, the CDR3 reads TGCGCCAGCAGCCGAACCGGGACAGGGGGAATTGCCGGGGAGCTGTTTTTT.